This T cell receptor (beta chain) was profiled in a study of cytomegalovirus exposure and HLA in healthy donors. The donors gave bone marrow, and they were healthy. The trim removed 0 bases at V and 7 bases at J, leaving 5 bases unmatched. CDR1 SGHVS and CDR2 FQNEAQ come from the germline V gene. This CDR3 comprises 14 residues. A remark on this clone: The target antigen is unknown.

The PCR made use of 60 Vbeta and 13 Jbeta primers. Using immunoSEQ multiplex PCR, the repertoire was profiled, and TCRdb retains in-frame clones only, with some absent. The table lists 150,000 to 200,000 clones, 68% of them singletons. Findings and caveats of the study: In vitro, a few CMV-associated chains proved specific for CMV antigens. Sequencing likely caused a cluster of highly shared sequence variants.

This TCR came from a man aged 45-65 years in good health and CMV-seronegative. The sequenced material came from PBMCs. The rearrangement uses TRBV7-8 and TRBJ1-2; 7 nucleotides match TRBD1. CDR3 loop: CASSLARGTVGYTF. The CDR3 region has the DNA TGTGCCAGCAGCTTAGCGAGGGGGACAGTTGGCTACACCTTC.